The 7 T cell receptor beta chains in this list originate from one sample, sequenced in a study of T cell changes during pregnancy in multiple sclerosis. Clones were read by immunoSEQ multiplex PCR, and TCRdb kept only the in-frame ones, dropping some. The data hold roughly 80,000 clones, with 85% to 95% observed a single time. The material was peripheral blood, obtained in the first trimester of pregnancy. Receptors were obtained from a female donor with multiple sclerosis, enrolled in a pregnancy study.

V gene TRBV27 combines with J gene TRBJ2-3, with TRBD2 matching 10 bases. CDR1 MNHEY and CDR2 SMNVEV come from the germline V gene (reference sequence). V trimming: 5 bases; J trimming: 0 bases; junction bases outside the gene matches: 11. The CDR3 length is 18 residues. CDR3 coding DNA: TGTGCCAGCAGTCAAAAGGCCCCGACTAGCGGGAGCACAGATACGCAGTATTTT. It codes for CASSQKAPTSGSTDTQYF.

The chain carries TRBV12-5 and TRBJ2-5; 7 nucleotides match TRBD2. The V gene's germline CDR1 is LGHNT and CDR2 FRNRAP. This CDR3 is built from 15 residues. Trimming took 0 bases from V and 2 from J; bases not matched to a gene: 3. The DNA of the CDR3 is TGTGCTAGTGGTTTGGTACTGGGGGGGCAAGAGACCCAGTACTTC. It encodes CASGLVLGGQETQYF.

V is TRBV7-9 and J is TRBJ2-3; D call uncertain. The CDR3 is made up of 14 amino acids. V gave up 1 base and J gave up 3 bases, with 8 bases separating them. Germline assignment: CDR1 SEHNR and CDR2 FQNEAQ (reference sequence). DNA of the CDR3: TGTGCCAGCAGCTTAGTCGGTCCAACAGATACGCAGTATTTT. Translated: CASSLVGPTDTQYF.

The genes are TRBV6-1 and TRBJ1-2; the match to TRBD1 covers 9 bases. The germline V gene has CDR1 MNHNS and CDR2 SASEGT. The CDR3 contains 13 residues. V lost 6 bases, J lost 8 bases, and 7 bases stayed unmatched. CDR3 nucleotide sequence: TGTGCCAGCAGCGGGACAGGGTATGGAGGCTACACCTTC. Residues: CASSGTGYGGYTF.

The J gene is TRBJ1-3, the V gene TRBV6-6; maybe TRBD1 (6 bases). The CDR3 runs to 15 residues. The germline V gene has CDR1 MNHNY and CDR2 SVGAGI (reference sequence). V lost 7 bases and J 0 bases, leaving 13 bases between the germline ends. The CDR3 reads CASNKGVLSGNTIYF. The CDR3 nucleotides read TGTGCCAGCAACAAGGGGGTACTCTCTGGAAACACCATATATTTT.

This clone came up once. The rearrangement uses TRBV28 and TRBJ1-5; no reliable D call. This CDR3 has 14 amino acids. Trimming stripped 1 base from V and 5 bases from J, with 9 bases between. The germline V gene has CDR1 MDHEN and CDR2 SYDVKM. The CDR3 region has the DNA TGTGCCAGCAGTTTATTGCTGGGCCATCAGCCCCAGCATTTT. It yields the protein CASSLLLGHQPQHF.

The V call is TRBV29-1, the J call TRBJ2-3; D is possibly TRBD1 (7 bases). The CDR3 covers 14 residues. From germline, CDR1 is SQVTM and CDR2 ANQGSEA. Trimming removed 2 bases from V and 3 bases from J, with 12 bases in between. CDR3 region: CSVENRGGTDTQYF. As DNA, the CDR3 is TGCAGCGTTGAAAACAGGGGAGGAACAGATACGCAGTATTTT.